This is a list of T cell receptor beta chains from one sample in a study of cytomegalovirus exposure and HLA in healthy donors. Profiled with immunoSEQ multiplex PCR; TCRdb holds only in-frame clones, not every one. The table lists around 230,000 clones, 78% of them singletons. Material: PBMCs. These receptors were collected from a boy under 18 in good health and CMV-seronegative. Both conserved end residues are part of each CDR3. The size field is filled for only some rows; it gives once, few, many or a size class.

-	TRBV7-9	TRBJ1-2	CASSSLRTGGDYGYTF
-	TRBV4-2	TRBJ1-1	CASSQAQGYGAFF
once	TRBV7-2	TRBJ1-5	CASSLDTGRNQPQHF
-	TRBV18	TRBJ2-5	CASSPSGVETQYF
-	TRBV6-5	TRBJ1-5	CASGRTGIKQPQHF
-	TRBV4-1	TRBJ1-5	CASSQERDQPQHF
-	TRBV7-3	TRBJ1-1	CASSFGLNTEAFF
-	TRBV5-5	TRBJ2-7	CASSLFFASRGEQYF
-	TRBV6-5	TRBJ1-5	CASSSDGVAQPQHF
few	TRBV18	TRBJ1-1	CASSRLGVRTRGAEAFF
once	TRBV2	TRBJ1-2	CASSPDSDRSANYGYTF
once	TRBV6-4	TRBJ1-1	CASRTGFGEAFF
-	TRBV19	TRBJ2-7	CASSIDQNPSYEQYF
-	TRBV30	TRBJ2-1	CAWTKAGPNNEQFF
-	TRBV5-1	TRBJ1-5	CASSLAGVVGQPQHF
-	TRBV6-5	TRBJ2-3	CASRETRANTQYF
few	TRBV4-2	TRBJ2-7	CASSQSRRDPTSYEQYF
-	TRBV7-9	TRBJ1-1	CASSSESGNTEAFF
-	TRBV5-4	TRBJ1-2	CASSGIDRGYGYTF
-	TRBV7-7	TRBJ2-7	CASSLAHREGEQYF
few	TRBV5-8	TRBJ1-4	CASRSTGGLEKLFF
-	TRBV7-9	TRBJ1-6	CASSWIRGESSYNSPLHF
-	TRBV4-2	TRBJ2-7	CASSLTAGGPSYEQYF
-	TRBV7-6	TRBJ1-2	CASSLVGTGGGYGYTF
-	TRBV10-3	TRBJ2-1	CAISESVGGYNEQFF
-	TRBV5-1	TRBJ1-1	CASSSSTVENTEAFF
once	TRBV9	TRBJ2-1	CASSAPSGGNDNEQFF
-	TRBV30	TRBJ2-7	CAWSAAYEQYF
-	TRBV30	TRBJ2-7	CACRIGQAPSYEQYF
-	TRBV7-8	TRBJ1-2	CASSLLIQQGGYGDGYTF
-	TRBV7-9	TRBJ2-5	CASSSEAGGDGETQYF
-	TRBV11-1	TRBJ2-7	CASSPALPGGGYEQYF
-	TRBV30	TRBJ1-2	CASRRVSGYTF
-	TRBV18	TRBJ2-1	CASSRGLAGYNEQFF
-	TRBV18	TRBJ2-1	CASSPNRGATQFF
-	TRBV5-1	TRBJ2-7	CASTQAGQGISYEQYF
-	TRBV10-3	TRBJ2-3	CAVRRDSDTDTQYF
once	TRBV7-9	TRBJ1-1	CASSLARGLDTEAFF
-	TRBV5-6	TRBJ2-7	CASSFRSSSPYEQYF
-	TRBV23-1	TRBJ1-5	CASSPQGQGARGYDQPQHF
-	TRBV30	TRBJ2-4	CAWSAFRVGAKNIQYF
-	TRBV19	TRBJ2-7	CASRSSQGVIYEQYF
-	TRBV7-8	TRBJ2-1	CASIFLASYNEQFF
-	TRBV2	TRBJ2-7	CASSINEQYF
-	TRBV6-5	TRBJ1-5	CASSYLTVSNQPQHF
-	TRBV4-1	TRBJ2-2	CASSQGGGFQTGELFF
-	TRBV19	TRBJ2-6	CASRTGYSGANVLTF
-	TRBV6-5	TRBJ1-6	CASSYAGGESPLHF
-	TRBV5-1	TRBJ2-1	CASSLASGARGEQFF
-	TRBV15	TRBJ1-5	CATSRDKYPGANQPQHF
-	TRBV12-5	TRBJ1-2	CASGLVPVYGYTF
-	TRBV6-1	TRBJ1-2	CASRPGTGVGYTF
-	TRBV2	TRBJ1-1	CASRQGAVNTEAFF